These T cell receptor beta chains were read from a single sample in a study of response to subunit inactivated influenza vaccine. TCRdb re-analysed the RT-PCR reads in MiXCR, keeping a single row per CDR3 protein. The data show about 160,000 distinct CDR3 sequences, approximately 11% seen once. Material: non-naive T cells sorted from PBMCs, obtained roughly 48 days after vaccination. Source of these receptors: a man aged 50 to 60 who received an inactivated influenza vaccine. Each CDR3 is given with its conserved first and last residue. Fields, in order: D gene, V gene, J gene, clone size, CDR3 protein, CDR3 DNA. D genes are given only for firm matches. Size is omitted from some rows. Given values are once, few, many or a class for expanded clones.

D gene: .
V gene: TRBV12-5
J gene: TRBJ1-1
clone size: .
CDR3 protein: CASGLVLGDSGDMNTEAFF
CDR3 DNA: TGTGCTAGTGGTCTCGTGTTAGGGGACTCTGGGGACATGAACACTGAAGCTTTCTTT

D gene: .
V gene: TRBV5-1
J gene: TRBJ2-7
clone size: many
CDR3 protein: CASSLGGHLVYEQYF
CDR3 DNA: TGCGCCAGCAGCTTGGGAGGACACCTGGTCTACGAGCAGTACTTC

D gene: TRBD2
V gene: TRBV20-1
J gene: TRBJ2-7
clone size: few
CDR3 protein: CSATWASGPYEQYF
CDR3 DNA: TGCAGTGCTACCTGGGCTAGCGGGCCTTACGAGCAGTACTTC

D gene: TRBD2
V gene: TRBV5-1
J gene: TRBJ2-5
clone size: .
CDR3 protein: CASERGTSGGQETQYF
CDR3 DNA: TGCGCCAGCGAACGAGGGACTAGCGGGGGCCAAGAGACCCAGTACTTC

D gene: TRBD2
V gene: TRBV20-1
J gene: TRBJ2-3
clone size: many
CDR3 protein: CSGLARTDTQYF
CDR3 DNA: TGCAGTGGACTAGCGAGGACAGATACGCAGTATTTT

D gene: .
V gene: TRBV4-1
J gene: TRBJ2-7
clone size: .
CDR3 protein: CASSQDDGQGSGEQYF
CDR3 DNA: TGCGCCAGCAGCCAAGATGACGGTCAGGGGTCAGGTGAGCAGTACTTC

D gene: .
V gene: TRBV20-1
J gene: TRBJ2-1
clone size: many
CDR3 protein: CSAPRLVGNEQFF
CDR3 DNA: TGCAGTGCTCCACGATTAGTAGGCAATGAGCAGTTCTTC

D gene: .
V gene: TRBV18
J gene: TRBJ1-5
clone size: many
CDR3 protein: CASSQGSNQPQHF
CDR3 DNA: TGTGCCAGTTCACAGGGAAGCAATCAGCCCCAGCATTTT

D gene: TRBD1
V gene: TRBV2
J gene: TRBJ2-7
clone size: few
CDR3 protein: CASRTGPHFSSYEQYF
CDR3 DNA: TGTGCCAGTCGGACAGGGCCTCATTTTAGCTCCTACGAGCAGTACTTC

D gene: TRBD1
V gene: TRBV11-2
J gene: TRBJ1-4
clone size: .
CDR3 protein: CASSPQQTGAGEKLFF
CDR3 DNA: TGTGCCAGCAGCCCTCAGCAAACAGGGGCGGGTGAAAAACTGTTTTTT

D gene: TRBD1
V gene: TRBV12-3/TRBV12-4
J gene: TRBJ1-3
clone size: few
CDR3 protein: CASSWTGGHENTIYF
CDR3 DNA: TGTGCCAGCAGCTGGACAGGCGGACATGAAAACACCATATATTTT

D gene: .
V gene: TRBV6-2/TRBV6-3
J gene: TRBJ2-3
clone size: .
CDR3 protein: CASSYPFGSIIRTDTQYF
CDR3 DNA: TGTGCCAGCAGTTACCCCTTTGGTAGCATAATTCGCACAGATACGCAGTATTTT

D gene: .
V gene: TRBV4-3
J gene: TRBJ2-2
clone size: many
CDR3 protein: CASSQDLRGPNTGELFF
CDR3 DNA: TGCGCCAGCAGCCAAGACCTCCGGGGCCCGAACACCGGGGAGCTGTTTTTT

D gene: TRBD1
V gene: TRBV19
J gene: TRBJ1-5
clone size: many
CDR3 protein: CATSGTGVGQPQHF
CDR3 DNA: TGTGCCACCTCGGGGACAGGAGTAGGCCAGCCCCAGCATTTT

D gene: .
V gene: TRBV2
J gene: TRBJ2-5
clone size: .
CDR3 protein: CASRINHKETQYF
CDR3 DNA: TGTGCCAGCAGGATAAACCATAAAGAGACCCAGTACTTC

D gene: .
V gene: TRBV7-9
J gene: TRBJ1-4
clone size: few
CDR3 protein: CASSLLGSPGEKLFF
CDR3 DNA: TGTGCCAGCAGCTTACTGGGTAGCCCTGGGGAAAAACTGTTTTTT

D gene: .
V gene: TRBV28
J gene: TRBJ1-6
clone size: .
CDR3 protein: CASSFSTPRDSPLHF
CDR3 DNA: TGTGCCAGCAGTTTCTCCACCCCAAGGGATTCACCCCTCCACTTT

D gene: .
V gene: TRBV4-1
J gene: TRBJ1-2
clone size: many
CDR3 protein: CASSPTPGSFGYTF
CDR3 DNA: TGCGCCAGCAGCCCGACTCCAGGGAGTTTTGGCTACACCTTC

D gene: .
V gene: TRBV11-2
J gene: TRBJ2-7
clone size: few
CDR3 protein: CASSFHVSGHEQYF
CDR3 DNA: TGTGCCAGCAGCTTTCACGTGTCGGGCCACGAGCAGTACTTC

D gene: TRBD1
V gene: TRBV7-2
J gene: TRBJ2-3
clone size: medium-sized
CDR3 protein: CASSLEWDSELDTQYF
CDR3 DNA: TGTGCCAGCAGCTTAGAGTGGGACAGCGAGCTCGATACGCAGTATTTT

D gene: .
V gene: TRBV11-2
J gene: TRBJ2-3
clone size: few
CDR3 protein: CASSKLLVNTQYF
CDR3 DNA: TGTGCCAGCAGCAAGCTCTTGGTAAATACGCAGTATTTT

D gene: TRBD2
V gene: TRBV7-8
J gene: TRBJ2-5
clone size: .
CDR3 protein: CASSHQRGQETQYF
CDR3 DNA: TGTGCCAGCAGCCATCAGCGGGGTCAAGAGACCCAGTACTTC

D gene: TRBD1
V gene: TRBV7-2
J gene: TRBJ2-7
clone size: few
CDR3 protein: CASSPTRTGGSEQYF
CDR3 DNA: TGTGCCAGCAGCCCAACTCGGACAGGGGGAAGCGAGCAGTACTTC

D gene: .
V gene: TRBV4-3
J gene: TRBJ1-3
clone size: .
CDR3 protein: CASSQAAPRGRSSGNTIYF
CDR3 DNA: TGCGCCAGCAGCCAAGCCGCACCGCGGGGAAGAAGCTCTGGAAACACCATATATTTT

D gene: TRBD1
V gene: TRBV7-2
J gene: TRBJ2-1
clone size: .
CDR3 protein: CASSLEGTGPNEQFF
CDR3 DNA: TGTGCCAGCAGCTTAGAGGGGACAGGGCCCAATGAGCAGTTCTTC

D gene: .
V gene: TRBV19
J gene: TRBJ1-1
clone size: few
CDR3 protein: CASSTSGDTEAFF
CDR3 DNA: TGTGCCAGTAGTACTTCAGGAGACACTGAAGCTTTCTTT

D gene: .
V gene: TRBV20-1
J gene: TRBJ2-5
clone size: .
CDR3 protein: CSASSSSSQETQYF
CDR3 DNA: TGCAGTGCTAGTTCTAGTAGTTCCCAAGAGACCCAGTACTTC

D gene: .
V gene: TRBV5-4
J gene: TRBJ2-6
clone size: few
CDR3 protein: CASRQPGRSSGANVLTF
CDR3 DNA: TGTGCCAGCAGACAACCAGGGCGGAGCTCTGGGGCCAACGTCCTGACTTTC

D gene: .
V gene: TRBV20-1
J gene: TRBJ2-3
clone size: .
CDR3 protein: CSARDIRRLTDTQYF
CDR3 DNA: TGCAGTGCTAGAGATATCAGGCGCCTCACAGATACGCAGTATTTT

D gene: .
V gene: TRBV29-1
J gene: TRBJ1-2
clone size: many
CDR3 protein: CSAERANYGYTF
CDR3 DNA: TGCAGCGCCGAGAGGGCGAACTATGGCTACACCTTC

D gene: TRBD2
V gene: TRBV7-2
J gene: TRBJ2-7
clone size: few
CDR3 protein: CASRLALAEYYEQYF
CDR3 DNA: TGTGCCAGCAGGTTGGCGCTAGCGGAGTACTACGAGCAGTACTTC

D gene: .
V gene: TRBV16
J gene: TRBJ1-4
clone size: few
CDR3 protein: CASSQSMGRTNEKLFF
CDR3 DNA: TGTGCCAGCAGCCAATCTATGGGGAGGACTAATGAAAAACTGTTTTTT

D gene: TRBD2
V gene: TRBV10-3
J gene: TRBJ2-1
clone size: .
CDR3 protein: CAISGLAVGYNEQFF
CDR3 DNA: TGTGCCATCAGCGGACTAGCGGTGGGATACAATGAGCAGTTCTTC

D gene: TRBD1
V gene: TRBV28
J gene: TRBJ1-2
clone size: .
CDR3 protein: CASRVFTGTGLGYTF
CDR3 DNA: TGTGCCAGCAGGGTCTTTACCGGGACAGGGCTTGGCTACACCTTC

D gene: .
V gene: TRBV5-1
J gene: TRBJ1-1
clone size: many
CDR3 protein: CASSLLRSREAFF
CDR3 DNA: TGCGCCAGCAGCTTGTTACGGAGCCGTGAAGCTTTCTTT

D gene: .
V gene: TRBV29-1
J gene: TRBJ1-2
clone size: few
CDR3 protein: CSGRVGSRGYTF
CDR3 DNA: TGCAGCGGACGGGTGGGTTCGAGAGGCTACACCTTC

D gene: TRBD1
V gene: TRBV5-1
J gene: TRBJ2-7
clone size: many
CDR3 protein: CASSHVQGAYYEQYF
CDR3 DNA: TGCGCCAGCAGTCATGTACAGGGGGCTTACTACGAGCAGTACTTC

D gene: .
V gene: TRBV11-2
J gene: TRBJ1-2
clone size: many
CDR3 protein: CASSYLYGYTF
CDR3 DNA: TGTGCCAGCAGCTATCTCTATGGCTACACCTTC

D gene: .
V gene: TRBV12-5
J gene: TRBJ1-5
clone size: few
CDR3 protein: CASGLVLGAGAFYNQPQHF
CDR3 DNA: TGTGCTAGTGGTTTGGTACTGGGGGCAGGGGCGTTCTACAATCAGCCCCAGCATTTT

D gene: .
V gene: TRBV11-1
J gene: TRBJ2-1
clone size: .
CDR3 protein: CASSLDGTEQFF
CDR3 DNA: TGTGCCAGCAGCTTAGACGGAACTGAGCAGTTCTTC

D gene: .
V gene: TRBV7-2
J gene: TRBJ1-2
clone size: few
CDR3 protein: CASSFGPGGYGYTF
CDR3 DNA: TGTGCCAGCAGCTTTGGCCCGGGGGGCTATGGCTACACCTTC

D gene: TRBD2
V gene: TRBV20-1
J gene: TRBJ2-7
clone size: few
CDR3 protein: CSARDGTSASYEQYF
CDR3 DNA: TGCAGTGCTAGAGATGGGACTAGCGCCTCCTACGAGCAGTACTTC

D gene: TRBD1
V gene: TRBV5-1
J gene: TRBJ1-1
clone size: many
CDR3 protein: CASSFHLQGDGETEAFF
CDR3 DNA: TGCGCCAGCAGCTTTCACCTACAGGGGGACGGCGAGACTGAAGCTTTCTTT